The 7 T cell receptor beta chains given below trace back to one sample, sequenced in a study of type 1 and type 2 diabetes patients. Genomic DNA was the PCR template. The TCR beta CDR3 region was amplified using 30 forward and 13 reverse primers. Each CDR3 protein gets one entry after TCRdb re-called the multiplex PCR reads with MiXCR. The sample gives some 250,000 distinct CDR3 sequences, approximately 45% of which show up once; 12% to 15% is in the top ten. Source material: peripheral blood mononuclear cells (PBMCs). All receptors come from a man aged 18-30 years with type 2 diabetes.

V gene TRBV5-1 combines with J gene TRBJ2-2; D gene unclear. From germline, CDR1 is SGHRS and CDR2 YFSETQ. The CDR3 sequence is 12 residues long. V shed 0 bases and J shed 9 bases, with 6 bases lying between them. The CDR3 loop reads CASSLENWELFF. The DNA of the CDR3 is TGCGCCAGCAGCTTGGAAAACTGGGAGCTGTTTTTT.

This clonotype came up a few times. J is TRBJ2-5 and V is TRBV6-5, with 12 bases lining up with TRBD2. Unmatched junction bases numbered 11, after V lost 7 bases and J lost 5 bases. CDR3 length: 16 residues. Germline V gene lookup returns CDR1 MNHEY and CDR2 SVGAGI. The CDR3 protein is CASTKRRLAGGETQYF. CDR3 bases: TGTGCCAGCACCAAAAGGCGGCTAGCGGGGGGGGAGACCCAGTACTTC.

The gene calls are TRBV20-1 and TRBJ2-7, with unresolved D. CDR3 length equals 11 residues. V shed 6 bases and J shed 6 bases, with 12 bases lying between them. Germline values: CDR1 DFQATT, CDR2 SNEGSKA (reference sequence). CDR3 amino acids: CSAAELFEQYF. The CDR3, as DNA: TGCAGTGCCGCGGAGTTGTTCGAGCAGTACTTC.

The chain combines TRBV30 with TRBJ1-2; 8 positions match TRBD1. V trimming: 3 bases; J trimming: 3 bases; junction bases outside the gene matches: 6. This CDR3 is 14 amino acids long. Germline V CDR1 and CDR2: GTSNPN, SVGIG (reference sequence). CDR3 coding DNA: TGTGCCTGGAGACCACAGGGGGAAGACTATGGCTACACCTTC. Translation gives CAWRPQGEDYGYTF.

This clonotype was seen a handful of times. This chain uses TRBV4-1 with TRBJ2-2; 12 bases align to TRBD1. Germline V gene data show CDR1 as MGHRA and CDR2 as YSYEKL. This CDR3 region has 16 residues. The J segment lost 6 bases and the V segment lost 3 bases, leaving 5 bases of the junction unmatched. The CDR3 sequence is CASSQSGTGGSGELFF. CDR3 nucleotide sequence: TGCGCCAGCAGCCAGTCCGGGACAGGGGGCTCCGGGGAGCTGTTTTTT.

This clonotype has only a few counts. This chain connects TRBV12-3 or TRBV12-4 to TRBJ1-2; D call uncertain. V lost 1 base and J 4 bases, leaving 13 bases between the germline ends. The CDR3 consists of 15 residues. This CDR3 is CASSLGLGYSYGYTF. Here the CDR3 DNA reads TGTGCCAGCAGTTTAGGGTTGGGGTACTCCTATGGCTACACCTTC.

The V and J genes are TRBV29-1 and TRBJ2-7; tentatively, D is TRBD1 (6 bases). Germline V lookup: CDR1 SQVTM, CDR2 ANQGSEA. V shed 3 bases and J shed 6 bases, with 9 bases lying between them. The CDR3 runs 11 residues. CDR3 bases: TGCAGCGTTGACAGGGGCGGCGAGCAGTACTTC. Translated, it gives CSVDRGGEQYF.